The clone carrying this T cell receptor (beta chain) was detected once. This sample is part of a study of blood T cell repertoires in COVID-19. Study overall: Collection of acute and convalescent COVID-19 samples took place in the United States, Italy and Spain.

Germline loops: CDR1 SGHDN, CDR2 FVKESK. V was pared by 5 bases and J by 7 bases, with 7 bases of the junction left unmatched. The CDR3 runs 16 residues. Data came from immunoSEQ multiplex PCR; TCRdb stores just in-frame clones and leaves some out. Among 100,000 to 130,000 clones listed, around 89% were seen once. The sequence was obtained from a middle-aged man with active or convalescent COVID-19. V and J are TRBV14 and TRBJ2-1; TRBD2 aligns across 14 bases. Sequenced input: peripheral blood. The CDR3: CASSLGLAGVSNEQFF. CDR3 DNA: TGTGCCAGCAGCTTGGGACTAGCGGGAGTCAGTAATGAGCAGTTCTTC.